What follows are 26 T cell receptor beta chains derived from one specimen sequenced in a study of control samples from healthy donors and cancer patients. The assay was immunoSEQ multiplex PCR, and TCRdb's table has in-frame clones only and misses some. The table includes 200,000 or so clones, roughly 94% detected once. Sequenced input: blood. The receptor source for this set is a man aged 45-65 years in good health.

The V call is TRBV18, the J call TRBJ2-7; D is tentatively TRBD1 or TRBD2 (7 bases each). The V end was cut by 0 bases, the J end by 6 bases, with 12 bases between. The CDR3 contains 14 residues. Germline CDR1 KGHSH, CDR2 LQKENI. The CDR3 spells CASSPPGRGGEQYV. CDR3 nucleotide sequence: TGTGCCAGCTCACCACCGGGCAGGGGGGGCGAGCAGTACGTC.

This clone was observed once. This rearrangement joins TRBV3-1 (or the pseudogene TRBV3-2) to TRBJ1-6; TRBD1 matches at 9 bases. The CDR3 sequence is 16 residues long. Germline V gene lookup returns CDR1 LGHDT and CDR2 YNNKEL (reference sequence). The junction had 11 bases not matched to a gene; V was cut back by 1 base and J by 13 bases. The CDR3 bases are TGTGCCAGCAGCCAAGGTGCGACAGGGGGAACGATGCCCCTCCACTTT. Protein sequence: CASSQGATGGTMPLHF.

This chain joins TRBV19 and TRBJ2-2; D is unresolved. CDR1 is LNHDA, CDR2 SQIVND, per germline (reference sequence). The CDR3 has 11 amino acids. V shed 0 bases and J shed 9 bases, with 2 bases lying between them. CDR3 sequence: CASSIERELFF. In DNA, the CDR3 is TGTGCCAGTAGTATAGAGCGGGAGCTGTTTTTT.

The chain is built from TRBV19 and TRBJ1-2; D is possibly TRBD1 (5 bases). The V end lost 4 bases, the J end lost 4 bases, and 16 bases lay between the germline ends. CDR3 length equals 15 residues. Germline loops: CDR1 LNHDA, CDR2 SQIVND (reference sequence). As DNA, the CDR3 is TGTGCCAGTAGTACCCGGGACGCTCGAGGCTATGGCTACACCTTC. This codes for CASSTRDARGYGYTF.

Comment on this clone: The sample contains more than one DNA sequence encoding this CDR3. The CDR3 spells CASSSKQGNYGYTF. The CDR3 coding sequence is TGCGCCAGCAGTTCTAAACAGGGGAACTATGGCTACACCTTC. V is TRBV5-1 and J is TRBJ1-2; 7 nucleotides agree with TRBD1. Trimming at V came to 5 bases and at J to 2 bases, leaving 6 bases not matched to a gene. The CDR3 has 14 residues. Germline values: CDR1 SGHRS, CDR2 YFSETQ.

The chain couples TRBV19 to TRBJ1-4; D call uncertain. Trimming left V 1 base short and J 4 bases short, with 10 bases between. Germline V gene lookup returns CDR1 LNHDA and CDR2 SQIVND (reference sequence). The CDR3 extends over 15 amino acids. This chain's CDR3 is CASSIVDFGNEKLFF. The CDR3 nucleotides read TGTGCCAGTAGTATAGTGGATTTCGGTAATGAAAAACTGTTTTTT.

The DNA of the CDR3 is TGCAGCGTTGAAGAGGCTGGTGAAGCTTTCTTT. Protein product: CSVEEAGEAFF. J is TRBJ1-1 and V is TRBV29-1; D is ambiguous. The CDR3 sequence is 11 residues long. Germline V gene lookup returns CDR1 SQVTM and CDR2 ANQGSEA. Trimming shortened V by 0 bases and J by 7 bases, and 6 bases separated the two germline ends.

The genes are TRBV11-2 and TRBJ1-3; D perhaps matches TRBD1 (5 bases). V dropped 5 bases and J dropped 0 bases, with 14 bases sitting between them. The CDR3 covers 16 residues. Germline CDR1 and CDR2: SGHAT and FQNNGV. The chain's CDR3 is CASSLSRAASGNTIYF. The CDR3 nucleotides read TGTGCCAGCAGCCTTTCCAGGGCTGCCTCTGGAAACACCATATATTTT.

V usage is TRBV6-5 and J usage is TRBJ1-1; 8 bases match TRBD1. Germline V gives CDR1 MNHEY, CDR2 SVGAGI. CDR3 length equals 13 residues. Trimming took 8 bases from V and 1 from J; bases not matched to a gene: 3. This chain's CDR3 is CASFRGRNTEAFF. CDR3 DNA sequence: TGTGCCAGCTTCAGGGGGCGGAACACTGAAGCTTTCTTT.

The rearrangement links TRBV5-1 to TRBJ2-5; D possibly corresponds to TRBD2 (5 bases). This CDR3 comprises 14 residues. The V and J ends lost 0 bases and 0 bases respectively, with 6 bases between them. CDR1 is SGHRS, CDR2 YFSETQ, per germline. CDR3 amino acids: CASSLGGYQETQYF. In DNA form, the CDR3 reads TGCGCCAGCAGCTTGGGCGGGTACCAAGAGACCCAGTACTTC. The whole variable domain, remainder taken from reference TRBV5-1 and TRBJ2-5, is KAGVTQTPRYLIKTRGQQVTLSCSPISGHRSVSWYQQTPGQGLQFLFEYFSETQRNKGNFPGRFSGRQFSNSRSEMNVSTLELGDSALYLCASSLGGYQETQYFGPGTRLLVL.

This clone showed up just once. This sequence joins TRBV7-9 and TRBJ1-6; unclear D gene. CDR1 is SEHNR and CDR2 is FQNEAQ in the germline V gene (reference sequence). The ends were cut back, 4 bases at V and 10 bases at J, with 14 bases in the middle. The CDR3 runs to 14 residues. This CDR3 is CASSSDLLESPLHF. The CDR3 DNA sequence: TGTGCCAGCAGCTCAGACCTCCTGGAATCACCCCTCCACTTT.

This clone was found once. V is TRBV4-1 and J is TRBJ2-3; the match to TRBD2 covers 10 bases. V lost 5 bases, J lost 5 bases, and 10 bases stayed unmatched. This CDR3 contains 16 residues. CDR1 is MGHRA and CDR2 is YSYEKL in the germline V gene. The chain's CDR3 is CASSVMSGGAGDTQYF. CDR3 DNA sequence: TGCGCCAGCAGCGTGATGAGCGGGGGGGCCGGAGATACGCAGTATTTT.

The chain employs TRBV13 and TRBJ1-3; D is uncertain. The V gene lost 2 bases and the J gene lost 6 bases, with 5 bases spanning the gap. In germline, CDR1 is PRHDT, CDR2 FYEKMQ (reference sequence). The CDR3 has 12 residues. The CDR3 reads CASSLQENTIYF. Written as DNA, the CDR3 is TGTGCCAGCAGCTTACAAGAAAACACCATATATTTT. Full variable domain (remainder filled in from reference TRBV13 and TRBJ1-3): AAGVIQSPRHLIKEKRETATLKCYPIPRHDTVYWYQQGPGQDPQFLISFYEKMQSDKGSIPDRFSAQQFSDYHSELNMSSLELGDSALYFCASSLQENTIYFGEGSWLTVV.

A few counts support this clone. V and J are TRBV6-5 and TRBJ1-2, with 8 positions matching TRBD1. CDR1 MNHEY and CDR2 SVGAGI come from the germline V gene. The junction had 9 bases not matched to a gene; V was cut back by 5 bases and J by 4 bases. This CDR3 is built from 15 residues. In DNA, the CDR3 is TGTGCCAGCAGTATCGCAGGGGGCGATCGCTATGGCTACACCTTC. Translated: CASSIAGGDRYGYTF.

The CDR3 loop is CASSFGVEAGELFF. The CDR3 DNA reads as TGTGCCAGCAGCTTCGGGGTGGAGGCCGGGGAGCTGTTTTTT. This chain uses TRBV11-3 with TRBJ2-2, with D tentatively TRBD2 (5 bases). This CDR3 has 14 residues. Germline V gene lookup returns CDR1 SGHNT and CDR2 YENEEA. V was trimmed by 3 bases and J by 6 bases, leaving 11 bases between them. The whole variable domain, filled in from reference TRBV11-3 and TRBJ2-2, reads EAGVVQSPRYKIIEKKQPVAFWCNPISGHNTLYWYLQNLGQGPELLIRYENEEAVDDSQLPKDRFSAERLKGVDSTLKIQPAELGDSAVYLCASSFGVEAGELFFGEGSRLTVL.

In DNA, the CDR3 is TGTGCCAGCTCACCCCGGACAGGGGATTCACCCCTCCACTTT. Translating it yields CASSPRTGDSPLHF. The J gene is TRBJ1-6, the V gene TRBV18; TRBD1 matches at 9 bases. The CDR3 extends over 14 amino acids. Germline V gene lookup returns CDR1 KGHSH and CDR2 LQKENI. Unmatched junction bases numbered 2, after V lost 3 bases and J lost 8 bases.

This chain links TRBV19 with TRBJ1-2, with D uncertain. Trimming shortened V by 8 bases and J by 0 bases, and 10 bases separated the two germline ends. This CDR3 is 13 amino acids long. CDR1 and CDR2 (germline): LNHDA, SQIVND (reference sequence). The CDR3 loop reads CASLQGTNYGYTF. DNA of the CDR3: TGTGCCAGTCTACAAGGGACTAACTATGGCTACACCTTC.

The rearrangement uses TRBV5-1 and TRBJ2-2, with a tentative D call TRBD1 (6 bases). Germline V CDR1 and CDR2: SGHRS, YFSETQ. CDR3 length: 18 amino acids. The germline V and J ends were trimmed by 4 bases and 2 bases, with 21 bases remaining between them. CDR3 nucleotide sequence: TGCGCCAGCAGCCTTACCGCTCGACAGGCCTCAAACACCGGGGAGCTGTTTTTT. This encodes CASSLTARQASNTGELFF. The variable domain in full, with the rest retrieved from reference TRBV5-1 and TRBJ2-2, is KAGVTQTPRYLIKTRGQQVTLSCSPISGHRSVSWYQQTPGQGLQFLFEYFSETQRNKGNFPGRFSGRQFSNSRSEMNVSTLELGDSALYLCASSLTARQASNTGELFFGEGSRLTVL.

This chain joins TRBV5-1 and TRBJ1-1, with D perhaps matching TRBD1 (6 bases). V was clipped by 4 bases and J by 8 bases, with 9 bases between them. The CDR3 totals 11 residues. In germline, CDR1 is SGHRS, CDR2 YFSETQ. This CDR3 is CASSNTGEAFF. Written as DNA, the CDR3 is TGCGCCAGCAGCAATACAGGGGAAGCTTTCTTT.

This clone was seen a single time. In the same sample, other DNA sequences code for this CDR3. V usage is TRBV18 and J usage is TRBJ1-1; D not certain. Germline CDR1 is KGHSH and CDR2 is LQKENI. V lost 2 bases to trimming and J lost 3 bases, with 4 bases between them. CDR3 length: 12 residues. CDR3 region: CASSPRDTEAFF. Written as DNA, the CDR3 is TGTGCCAGCTCACCAAGGGACACTGAAGCTTTCTTT.

V usage is TRBV9 and J usage is TRBJ2-7; D perhaps matches TRBD1 (5 bases). CDR1 and CDR2 from the germline V gene are SGDLS and YYNGEE. Trimming took 4 bases from V and 1 from J, leaving 12 bases between them. This CDR3 comprises 14 residues. The CDR3 spells CASSPRSGSYEQYF. The CDR3 nucleotides read TGTGCCAGCAGCCCAAGGTCAGGGTCCTACGAGCAGTACTTC.

This sequence joins TRBV25-1 and TRBJ1-3; D remains ambiguous. The CDR3 covers 12 residues. The germline V gene encodes CDR1 MGHDK and CDR2 SYGVNS. Trimming left V 6 bases short and J 6 bases short, with 9 bases between. CDR3 loop: CASRGYVNTIYF. In nucleotides, the CDR3 is TGTGCCAGCAGGGGGTATGTAAACACCATATATTTT.

The chain uses TRBV10-1 and TRBJ1-5; D gene unclear. The V end lost 3 bases, the J end lost 2 bases, and 11 bases lay between the germline ends. Germline V gene sequence: CDR1 WNHNN, CDR2 SYGVQD (reference sequence). The CDR3 runs to 15 residues. The DNA of the CDR3 is TGCGCCAGCAGTGAAGACATCGGGGGCAATCAGCCCCAGCATTTT. It codes for CASSEDIGGNQPQHF.

The gene calls are TRBV28 and TRBJ2-7; perhaps TRBD2 as D (6 bases). The CDR3 covers 14 residues. Trimming left V 5 bases short and J 0 bases short, with 11 bases between. Germline V gene data show CDR1 as MDHEN and CDR2 as SYDVKM. The CDR3 nucleotides read TGTGCCAGCAGTCTTAGCGGTAGCTCCTACGAGCAGTACGTC. Protein: CASSLSGSSYEQYV.

The chain recombines TRBV7-3 with TRBJ2-1, with 11 bases matching TRBD1. CDR1 SGHTA and CDR2 FQGTGA come from the germline V gene. With V trimmed by 2 bases and J by 7 bases, 7 bases remained unmatched. The CDR3 totals 16 residues. CDR3 sequence (DNA): TGTGCCAGCAGCTTACCACCGGGACAGGGGGATAATGAGCAGTTCTTC. This encodes CASSLPPGQGDNEQFF.

The chain uses TRBV7-9 and TRBJ1-2; D gene uncertain. Trimming took 0 bases from V and 5 from J, leaving 7 bases between them. CDR3 length equals 13 residues. Germline V gene lookup returns CDR1 SEHNR and CDR2 FQNEAQ (reference sequence). The CDR3 spells CASSLARGYGYTF. The CDR3 region has the DNA TGTGCCAGCAGCTTAGCCAGAGGATATGGCTACACCTTC.